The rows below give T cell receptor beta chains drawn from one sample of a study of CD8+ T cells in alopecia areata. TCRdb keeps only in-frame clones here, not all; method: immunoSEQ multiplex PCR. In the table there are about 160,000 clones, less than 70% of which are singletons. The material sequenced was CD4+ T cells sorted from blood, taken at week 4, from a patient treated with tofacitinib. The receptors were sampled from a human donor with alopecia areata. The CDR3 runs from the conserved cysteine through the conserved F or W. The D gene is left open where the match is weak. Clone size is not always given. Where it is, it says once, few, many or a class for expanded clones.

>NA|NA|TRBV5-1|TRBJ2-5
TGCGCCAGCAGCCCGGACACCAACCAAGAGACCCAGTACTTC
CASSPDTNQETQYF
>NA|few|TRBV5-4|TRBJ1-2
TGTGCCAGCAGCTCGGACTTACAGTCAACCTTC
CASSSDLQSTF
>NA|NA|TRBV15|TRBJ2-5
TGTGCCACCAGCAGAGATGGAGAGACCCAGTACTTC
CATSRDGETQYF
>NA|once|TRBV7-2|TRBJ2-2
TGTGCCAGCAGCTTGACTACAACCGGGGAGCTGTTTTTT
CASSLTTTGELFF
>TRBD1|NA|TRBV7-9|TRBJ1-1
TGTGCCAGCAGCGCGACAGGGGGTACTGAAGCTTTCTTT
CASSATGGTEAFF
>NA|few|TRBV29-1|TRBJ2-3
TGCAGCGTCGGAAGGACAGTCACAGATACGCAGTATTTT
CSVGRTVTDTQYF
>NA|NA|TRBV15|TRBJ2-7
TGTGCCACCAGCAGAATCGGTCCTATTCGAGTCGAGCAGTACTTC
CATSRIGPIRVEQYF
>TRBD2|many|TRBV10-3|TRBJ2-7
TGTGCCATCAGTGAGTTGGGAGCGGGGGGCCTAGGGCAGTACTTC
CAISELGAGGLGQYF
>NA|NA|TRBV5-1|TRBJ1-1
TGCGCCAGCAGCGCGGGGACGGAGAACACTGAAGCTTTCTTT
CASSAGTENTEAFF
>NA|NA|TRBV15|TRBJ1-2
TGTGCCACCAGCAGAGATCCAGGTAGAGGTGGCTACACCTTC
CATSRDPGRGGYTF
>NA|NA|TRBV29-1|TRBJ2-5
TGCAGCGTCGGAGTGGAGACCCAGTACTTC
CSVGVETQYF
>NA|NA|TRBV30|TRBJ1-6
TGTGCCTGGAGTGGGAATTCACCCCTCCACTTT
CAWSGNSPLHF
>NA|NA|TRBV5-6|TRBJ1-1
TGTGCCAGCAGCTCCCGGAAATACGCGAACACTGAAGCTTTCTTT
CASSSRKYANTEAFF
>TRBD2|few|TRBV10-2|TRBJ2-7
TGCGCCAGCAGCGGACTAGCGGGCTCACTTTACGAGCAGTACTTC
CASSGLAGSLYEQYF
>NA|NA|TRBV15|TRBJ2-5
TGTGCCACCAGCAGAGATCGGGGGGCCAGGTACCAAGAAACCCAGTACTTC
CATSRDRGARYQETQYF
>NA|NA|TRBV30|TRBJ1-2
TGTGCCTGGACACCAGGGGTCAGCGGCTACACCTTC
CAWTPGVSGYTF
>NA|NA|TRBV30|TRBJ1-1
TGTGCCTGGAGTAAGAGGGTGAACACTGAAGCTTTCTTT
CAWSKRVNTEAFF
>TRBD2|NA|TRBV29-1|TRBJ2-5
TGCAGCGTTGGGGGACTAGCTGTAAGGGAGACCCAGTACTTC
CSVGGLAVRETQYF
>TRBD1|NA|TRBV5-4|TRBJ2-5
TGTGCCAGCAGGAAGACAGGGGGCATTCCAGAGACCCAGTACTTC
CASRKTGGIPETQYF
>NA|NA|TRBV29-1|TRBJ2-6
TGCAGCGTTGGCAAGGGCTCTGGGGCCAACGTCCTGACTTTC
CSVGKGSGANVLTF
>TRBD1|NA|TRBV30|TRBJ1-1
TGTGCCTGGAGTGGGGGCCGGGACAGGGGAACTGAAGCTTTCTTT
CAWSGGRDRGTEAFF
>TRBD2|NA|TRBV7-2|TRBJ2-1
TGTGCCAGCAGCTCTACCCTAGAGCGGGGGTGGTTCTTC
CASSSTLERGWFF
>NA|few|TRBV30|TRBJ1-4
TGTGCCTGGAGTCCCCGGGGGCCTAATGAAAAACTGTTTTTT
CAWSPRGPNEKLFF
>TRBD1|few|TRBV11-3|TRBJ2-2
TGTGCCAGCAGCTCCCCGGGACAGGAGTTTCGTGCCGGGGAGCTGTTTTTT
CASSSPGQEFRAGELFF
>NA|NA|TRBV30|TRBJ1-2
TGTGCCTGGTCCGCAGGCCCCGGCTACACCTTC
CAWSAGPGYTF
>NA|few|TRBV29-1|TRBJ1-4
TGCAGCGTTCGGGTTAGCGCGGATGAAAAACTGTTTTTT
CSVRVSADEKLFF
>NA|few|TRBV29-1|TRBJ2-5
TGCAGCGTTGTGACCAACGATGAGACCCAGTACTTC
CSVVTNDETQYF
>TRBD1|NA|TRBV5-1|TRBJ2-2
TGCGCCAGCAGCGAGACAGGGATAAACACCGGGGAGCTGTTTTTT
CASSETGINTGELFF
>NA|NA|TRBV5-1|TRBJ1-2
TGCGCCAGCAGCGGAGTCTCAGGTGGTGGCTACACCTTC
CASSGVSGGGYTF
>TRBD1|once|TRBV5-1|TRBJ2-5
TGCGCCAGCAGCGGGGACAGAGAGACCCAGTACTTC
CASSGDRETQYF
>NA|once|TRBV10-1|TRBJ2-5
TGCGCCAGCAGCCCATACGGGGAGGAGCACCAAGAGACCCAGTACTTC
CASSPYGEEHQETQYF
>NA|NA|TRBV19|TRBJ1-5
TGTGCCAGTAGTATAGATCTGGGGGGATTGGGTCAGCCCCAGCATTTT
CASSIDLGGLGQPQHF
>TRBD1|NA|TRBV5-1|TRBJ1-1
TGCGCCAGCAGCTTGGCCCTCAGGGGGCGCCCCGACACTGAAGCTTTCTTT
CASSLALRGRPDTEAFF
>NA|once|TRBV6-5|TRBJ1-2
TGTGCCAGCAGTTACTCTTGGGGTACAAGCTATGGCTACACCTTC
CASSYSWGTSYGYTF
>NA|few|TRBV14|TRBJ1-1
TGTGCCAGCAGCCCTCGAATGAACACTGAAGCTTTCTTT
CASSPRMNTEAFF